Presented here are 22 T cell receptor beta chains from one specimen sequenced in a study of beta chain features in type 1 diabetes. The entirety of the isolated RNA underwent reverse transcription, so expressed TCRB transcripts were sequenced. Sequencing was performed with immunoSEQ multiplex PCR; in TCRdb, only in-frame clones are kept and a portion is missing. The sample lists about 360,000 clones, roughly 12% occurring once. Sequenced: naive CD4+ T cells from blood. The receptor set was obtained from a man aged 18 to 30 in good health.

A few counts support this clone. CDR3 DNA sequence: TGTGCCAGCAGCTTACTCGGGACTAGCGGCACAGATACGCAGTATTTT. Protein product: CASSLLGTSGTDTQYF. The chain carries TRBV5-5 and TRBJ2-3, with TRBD2 identical over 10 bases. The CDR3 is made up of 16 amino acids. V lost 2 bases, J lost 1 base, and 4 bases stayed unmatched. The germline gives CDR1 SGHKS, CDR2 YYEKEE (reference sequence).

This chain joins TRBV30 and TRBJ1-3; no clear D gene. This CDR3 region has 11 residues. Germline lookup yields CDR1 GTSNPN and CDR2 SVGIG (reference sequence). V gave up 8 bases and J gave up 6 bases, with 11 bases separating them. CDR3 nucleotide sequence: TGTGCCGCTCAGGAGGAAAACACCATATATTTT. Translated: CAAQEENTIYF.

The rearrangement uses TRBV5-1 and TRBJ1-5; TRBD1 might be the D (5 bases). This CDR3 has 15 residues. Germline CDR1 reads SGHRS; CDR2 reads YFSETQ. V was cut by 4 bases and J by 1 base, with 12 bases left in between. CDR3 sequence reads: CASSAGPGSNQPQHF. CDR3 bases: TGCGCCAGCAGCGCGGGGCCAGGGAGCAATCAGCCCCAGCATTTT.

The V and J genes are TRBV6-1 and TRBJ2-1, with TRBD2 matching over 10 bases. The CDR3 covers 15 residues. The ends lost 7 bases at V and 2 bases at J; junction bases unmatched: 5. CDR1 is MNHNS, CDR2 SASEGT, per germline. The CDR3, as DNA: TGTGCCAGCAAGAGGGGGACTAGCGCCTACAATGAGCAGTTCTTC. Amino acid sequence: CASKRGTSAYNEQFF.

In this sample, this clone turned up many times. The rearrangement uses TRBV29-1 and TRBJ1-2, with 8 bases fitting TRBD1. The junction had 6 bases not matched to a gene; V was cut back by 4 bases and J by 8 bases. This CDR3 has 12 residues. CDR1 and CDR2 (germline): SQVTM, ANQGSEA. CDR3 in amino acids: CSVALGQEGYTF. CDR3 nucleotides: TGCAGCGTTGCGCTGGGACAGGAAGGCTACACCTTC.

This clone was seen a few times. The chain employs TRBV7-9 and TRBJ2-4; 11 bases match TRBD1. Germline V gene data show CDR1 as SEHNR and CDR2 as FQNEAQ (reference sequence). The junction had 12 bases not matched to a gene; V was cut back by 5 bases and J by 3 bases. The CDR3 contains 18 residues. The CDR3 protein is CASSPWTGGVLYKNIQYF. The CDR3 coding sequence is TGTGCCAGCAGCCCCTGGACAGGGGGCGTCTTGTACAAAAACATTCAGTACTTC.

This clone was detected only a few times. The chain links TRBV7-3 to TRBJ2-1; D remains ambiguous. The CDR3 has 13 amino acids. The V end lost 0 bases, the J end lost 8 bases, and 8 bases lay between the germline ends. CDR1 and CDR2 from the germline V gene are SGHTA and FQGTGA. CDR3 in amino acids: CASSLTFGYEQFF. The CDR3 nucleotides read TGTGCCAGCAGCTTAACGTTCGGGTATGAGCAGTTCTTC.

This clone was picked up a small number of times. V gene TRBV5-4 combines with J gene TRBJ2-5; 12 bases are a match to TRBD2. Trimming at V came to 0 bases and at J to 5 bases, leaving 8 bases not matched to a gene. CDR1 is SGHNT and CDR2 is YYREEE in the germline V gene (reference sequence). The CDR3 is 17 amino acids. CDR3 residues: CASSLAPSGGARETQYF. DNA of the CDR3: TGTGCCAGCAGCTTGGCCCCTAGCGGGGGGGCCAGGGAGACCCAGTACTTC.

This clone has just a few counts. The chain carries TRBV5-1 and TRBJ2-2, with 7 bases matching TRBD1. V lost 0 bases to trimming and J lost 8 bases; unmatched junction nucleotides: 7. The germline V gene encodes CDR1 SGHRS and CDR2 YFSETQ. The CDR3 runs to 15 residues. CDR3 nucleotide sequence: TGCGCCAGCAGCTTGGACCCCACAGGGGAGGGGGAGCTGTTTTTT. This encodes CASSLDPTGEGELFF.

This clone was recorded a few times. V is TRBV5-1 and J is TRBJ2-7; TRBD2 matches at 7 bases. The CDR3 covers 13 residues. V dropped 4 bases and J dropped 3; count of bases not matched to a gene: 4. Germline loops: CDR1 SGHRS, CDR2 YFSETQ. The CDR3, as DNA: TGCGCCAGCAGCCCCAGGGAGGGCTACGAGCAGTACTTC. It encodes CASSPREGYEQYF. Looking up the rest from reference TRBV5-1 and TRBJ2-7 gives the full variable domain: KAGVTQTPRYLIKTRGQQVTLSCSPISGHRSVSWYQQTPGQGLQFLFEYFSETQRNKGNFPGRFSGRQFSNSRSEMNVSTLELGDSALYLCASSPREGYEQYFGPGTRLTVT.

The V and J genes are TRBV6-6 and TRBJ1-1; no clear D gene. Trimming shortened V by 7 bases and J by 0 bases, and 12 bases separated the two germline ends. The CDR3 extends over 14 amino acids. Germline-derived CDR1 and CDR2 are MNHNY and SVGAGI (reference sequence). This CDR3 reads CASTNWHLNTEAFF. For the CDR3, the DNA is TGTGCCAGCACCAATTGGCATCTGAACACTGAAGCTTTCTTT.

J is TRBJ2-7 and V is TRBV21-1; the table's D call of TRBD1 was not tested on the DNA. TRBV21-1 is annotated as a pseudogene. The CDR3 runs to 14 residues. The CDR3 bases are TGTGCCAGCCGCTGGTGCAGGGTCTCTCACGAGCAGTACTTC. Translated, it gives CASRWCRVSHEQYF.

This clone has a handful of counts. V gene TRBV6-5 combines with J gene TRBJ1-2; D gene ambiguous. CDR1 and CDR2 from the germline V gene are MNHEY and SVGAGI. This CDR3 spans 15 amino acids. V was pared by 3 bases and J by 1 base, with 12 bases between. CDR3 coding DNA: TGTGCCAGCAGTTATTTCTCAAACTATAACTATGGCTACACCTTC. This codes for CASSYFSNYNYGYTF.

This clone was seen only a few times. The chain is built from TRBV7-7 and TRBJ2-1; the match to TRBD2 covers 11 bases. The CDR3 runs 15 residues. CDR1 is SSHAT and CDR2 is FNYEAQ in the germline V gene (reference sequence). J lost 0 bases, V lost 11 bases, and 6 bases had no gene match. DNA of the CDR3: TGTGCCGTATTAGCGGGGGGGAGCTCCTACAATGAGCAGTTCTTC. Protein sequence: CAVLAGGSSYNEQFF.

This rearrangement joins TRBV29-1 to TRBJ1-1, with D perhaps TRBD1 (5 bases). The CDR3 is 13 amino acids. Germline V gene sequence: CDR1 SQVTM, CDR2 ANQGSEA. V was trimmed by 6 bases and J by 1 base, leaving 12 bases between them. The CDR3 nucleotides are TGCAGCGTAGCGGGACGTACGAACACTGAAGCTTTCTTT. Encoded protein: CSVAGRTNTEAFF.

This clone was seen a handful of times. The gene calls are TRBV28 and TRBJ1-5; D unresolved. The V and J ends lost 6 bases and 4 bases respectively, with 16 bases between them. The CDR3 extends over 15 amino acids. Germline V gene lookup returns CDR1 MDHEN and CDR2 SYDVKM. The CDR3 loop is CASSRGRAYNQPQHF. The CDR3 DNA reads TGTGCCAGCAGCCGCGGGAGGGCGTATAATCAGCCCCAGCATTTT.

The genes are TRBV30 and TRBJ2-5; TRBD2 might be the D (6 bases). Per the germline V gene, CDR1 is GTSNPN and CDR2 is SVGIG (reference sequence). The CDR3 loop spans 15 amino acids. The germline V and J ends were trimmed by 1 base and 2 bases, with 14 bases remaining between them. The CDR3 spells CAWSGRGGDQETQYF. Here the CDR3 DNA reads TGTGCCTGGAGTGGGAGAGGCGGGGATCAAGAGACCCAGTACTTC.

The chain employs TRBV9 and TRBJ2-1, with D maybe TRBD1 (6 bases). The germline V gene has CDR1 SGDLS and CDR2 YYNGEE. Trimming took 3 bases from V and 0 from J, leaving 16 bases between them. This CDR3 is 17 amino acids long. The CDR3: CASSASSGTLSYNEQFF. CDR3 in DNA: TGTGCCAGCAGCGCCTCATCCGGGACACTCTCCTACAATGAGCAGTTCTTC.

A few counts support this clone. The CDR3 DNA follows: TGTGCCAGCAGCGTGTTCGGGTCCAGCTACACCTTC. Residues: CASSVFGSSYTF. This chain links TRBV7-9 with TRBJ1-2; D unclear. Trimming pared 5 bases from V and 9 bases from J, leaving 13 bases between. The CDR3 spans 12 residues. Germline V gives CDR1 SEHNR, CDR2 FQNEAQ (reference sequence).

V and J are TRBV18 and TRBJ1-5, with 7 bases that match TRBD1. The CDR3 length is 15 residues. The trim removed 2 bases at V and 6 bases at J, leaving 7 bases unmatched. Germline assignment: CDR1 KGHSH and CDR2 LQKENI. The CDR3 nucleotides are TGTGCCAGCTCACCAGTTGAAAACAGGGGTCAGCCCCAGCATTTT. This translates into CASSPVENRGQPQHF.

The rearrangement joins TRBV30 to TRBJ1-2; D might be TRBD1 (6 bases). V dropped 3 bases and J dropped 5 bases, with 13 bases sitting between them. Germline V CDR1 and CDR2: GTSNPN, SVGIG (reference sequence). The CDR3 loop spans 13 amino acids. The CDR3 nucleotides read TGTGCCTGGAGCCCTTCAGGGGAGTATGGCTACACCTTC. Translating gives CAWSPSGEYGYTF.

This clone was detected a few times. The chain couples TRBV30 to TRBJ2-1; D unclear. The CDR3 is 11 amino acids. Per the germline V gene, CDR1 is GTSNPN and CDR2 is SVGIG (reference sequence). Trimming stripped 2 bases from V and 7 bases from J, with 6 bases between. The CDR3 bases are TGTGCCTGGAGTCCCCGGAATGAGCAGTTCTTC. Translation: CAWSPRNEQFF.